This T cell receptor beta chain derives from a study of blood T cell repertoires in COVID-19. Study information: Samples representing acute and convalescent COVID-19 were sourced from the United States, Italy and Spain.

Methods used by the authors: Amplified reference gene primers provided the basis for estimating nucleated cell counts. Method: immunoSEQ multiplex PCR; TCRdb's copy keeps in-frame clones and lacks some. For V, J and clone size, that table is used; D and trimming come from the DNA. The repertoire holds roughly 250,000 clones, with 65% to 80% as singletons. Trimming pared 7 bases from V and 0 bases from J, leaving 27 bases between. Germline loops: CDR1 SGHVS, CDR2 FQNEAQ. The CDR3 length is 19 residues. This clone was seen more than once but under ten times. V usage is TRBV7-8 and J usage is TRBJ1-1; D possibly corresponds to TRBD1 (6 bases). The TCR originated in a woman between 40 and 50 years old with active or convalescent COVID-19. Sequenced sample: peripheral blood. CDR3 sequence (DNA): TGTGCCAGCACCCTGACAGGACAATCTCCAAATCACGTGAACACTGAAGCTTTCTTT. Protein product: CASTLTGQSPNHVNTEAFF.